This TCR beta chain is from a study of T cell responses to AZD1222 COVID-19 vaccine. The study, taken as a whole, reports: Repertoires were obtained only post-peak T cell response. Spike-specific TCR depth and breadth grew after two AZD1222 doses. Seropositive AZD1222 recipients at baseline numbered only 5 or 6.

Notes on this clone: Its target is unknown.

Recipients boosted at about 4 weeks or about 12 weeks are pooled. The assay was immunoSEQ multiplex PCR, and TCRdb's table has in-frame clones only and misses some. The profile covers more than 120,000 clones, with over 85% appearing a single time and 1.5% to 2% taken by the ten largest. This CDR3 spans 13 amino acids. With 5 bases removed from V and 5 bases from J, the gap between germline ends came to 11 bases. In germline, CDR1 is MNHEY, CDR2 SVGEGT. The source of this sequence is an adult who received the AZD1222 COVID-19 vaccine. The material sequenced was peripheral blood, taken 28 days after the second AZD1222 dose. The chain is built from TRBV6-2 or TRBV6-3 and TRBJ2-3, with D perhaps TRBD2 (6 bases). The CDR3 region is CASSQHSGDTQYF. The CDR3 bases are TGTGCCAGCAGTCAACATAGCGGAGATACGCAGTATTTT.